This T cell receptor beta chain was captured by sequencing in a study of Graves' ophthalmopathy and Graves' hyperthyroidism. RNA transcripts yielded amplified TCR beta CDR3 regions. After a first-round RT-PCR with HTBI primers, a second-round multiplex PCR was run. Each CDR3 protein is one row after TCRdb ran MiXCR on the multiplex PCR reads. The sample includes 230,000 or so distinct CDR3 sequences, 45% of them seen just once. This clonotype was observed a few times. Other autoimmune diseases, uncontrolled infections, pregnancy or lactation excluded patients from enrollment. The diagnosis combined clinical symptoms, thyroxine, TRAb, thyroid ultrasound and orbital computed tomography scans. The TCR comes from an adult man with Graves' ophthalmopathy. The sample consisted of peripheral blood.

CDR3 DNA sequence: TGCAGCGCCCAGGAGGGTTACGGAAACACCATATATTTT. Translation: CSAQEGYGNTIYF. The chain joins TRBV20-1 to TRBJ1-3; no firm D call. The CDR3 contains 13 residues. Germline values: CDR1 DFQATT, CDR2 SNEGSKA (reference sequence).